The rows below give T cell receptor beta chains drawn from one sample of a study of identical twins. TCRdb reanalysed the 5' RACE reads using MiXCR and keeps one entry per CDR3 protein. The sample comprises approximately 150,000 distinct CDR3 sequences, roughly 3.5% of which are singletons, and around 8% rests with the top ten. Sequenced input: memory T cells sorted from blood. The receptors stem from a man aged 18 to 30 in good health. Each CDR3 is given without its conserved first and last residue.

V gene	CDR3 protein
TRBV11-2	ASSPMGINEQF
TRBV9	ASSARPPGEQF
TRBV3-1	ASSLNRDAHEQF
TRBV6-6	ASSGTGGNGYT
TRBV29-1	SVFIVMDTQY
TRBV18	ASSPDSWGAGANVLT
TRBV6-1	ASNPEGSEAF
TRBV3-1	ASSQVPRNTIY
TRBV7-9	ASSLEVDNEQF
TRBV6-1	ASRQGQVYEQY
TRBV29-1	SARTGGANTGELF
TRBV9	ASKIQY